These 21 T cell receptor beta chains were sequenced from one sample in a study of cytomegalovirus exposure and HLA in healthy donors. The PCR made use of 60 Vbeta and 13 Jbeta primers. The method was immunoSEQ multiplex PCR; TCRdb's version includes in-frame clones alone and lacks a portion of them. In all, the sample yields some 120,000 clones. Material: PBMCs. All receptors come from a man younger than 40 in good health and CMV-seronegative.

V is TRBV4-2 and J is TRBJ1-2; D not resolved. Germline V gives CDR1 LGHNA, CDR2 YNFKEQ. V dropped 0 bases and J dropped 5 bases, with 13 bases sitting between them. This CDR3 has 15 amino acids. CDR3 sequence reads: CASSQDGRSRYGYTF. CDR3 DNA sequence: TGTGCCAGCAGCCAAGATGGCAGGTCTCGGTATGGCTACACCTTC.

This rearrangement joins TRBV11-3 to TRBJ2-5, with D tentatively TRBD1 (5 bases). There are 13 residues in the CDR3. CDR1 and CDR2 from the germline V gene are SGHNT and YENEEA. V lost 0 bases and J 7 bases, leaving 9 bases between the germline ends. The CDR3 bases are TGTGCCAGCAGCTTAGAGGTAGGGGCGACCCAGTACTTC. Its translation is CASSLEVGATQYF. The full variable domain, its missing parts supplied by reference TRBV11-3 and TRBJ2-5, is EAGVVQSPRYKIIEKKQPVAFWCNPISGHNTLYWYLQNLGQGPELLIRYENEEAVDDSQLPKDRFSAERLKGVDSTLKIQPAELGDSAVYLCASSLEVGATQYFGPGTRLLVL.

V and J are TRBV7-9 and TRBJ2-3, with TRBD2 matching over 8 bases. The CDR3 totals 18 residues. Per germline, CDR1 SEHNR and CDR2 FQNEAQ (reference sequence). V lost 4 bases and J lost 2; bases outside the gene matches: 14. CDR3 bases: TGTGCCAGCAGCTCCTCGACCGGGACTAGGGCTACCACAGATACGCAGTATTTT. This encodes CASSSSTGTRATTDTQYF. The whole variable domain, filled in from reference TRBV7-9 and TRBJ2-3, reads DTGVSQNPRHKITKRGQNVTFRCDPISEHNRLYWYRQTLGQGPEFLTYFQNEAQLEKSRLLSDRFSAERPKGSFSTLEIQRTEQGDSAMYLCASSSSTGTRATTDTQYFGPGTRLTVL.

Concerning this clone itself: One end of the junction fails to match germline, which may point to a read error. V is TRBV29-1 and J is TRBJ2-1; TRBD2 might be the D (6 bases). The CDR3 is 13 residues long. Per germline, CDR1 SQVTM and CDR2 ANQGSEA. The CDR3 DNA follows: TGCAGCGTCGAAGCGGGTTCCTACAATGAGCAGTTCTTC. This codes for CSVEAGSYNEQFF.

CDR3 amino acids: CASSLDGGGTEAFF. The CDR3 nucleotides read TGTGCCAGCAGCTTGGACGGGGGGGGAACTGAAGCTTTCTTT. The V and J genes are TRBV7-2 and TRBJ1-1; TRBD1 is a possible D gene (5 bases). In germline, CDR1 is SGHTA, CDR2 FQGNSA. Trimming pared 3 bases from V and 5 bases from J, leaving 13 bases between. The CDR3 is 14 residues long.

This chain uses TRBV28 with TRBJ1-2; TRBD1 matches 9 bases. J lost 4 bases, V lost 6 bases, and 9 bases had no gene match. CDR1 and CDR2 (germline): MDHEN, SYDVKM. This CDR3 has 15 residues. CDR3 sequence reads: CASSHRDRVVYGYTF. CDR3 coding DNA: TGTGCCAGCAGCCACAGGGACAGGGTCGTCTATGGCTACACCTTC.

The chain recombines TRBV6-6 with TRBJ1-2; D call uncertain. Germline assignment: CDR1 MNHNY and CDR2 SVGAGI (reference sequence). V was trimmed by 3 bases and J by 3 bases, leaving 5 bases between them. The CDR3 is 12 amino acids. CDR3 nucleotide sequence: TGTGCCAGCAGTTATCTAGACTATGGCTACACCTTC. It translates to CASSYLDYGYTF.

Here the CDR3 reads CASSSGLAGADTGELFF. The CDR3 nucleotides read TGTGCCAGCAGCTCGGGACTAGCGGGGGCGGACACCGGGGAGCTGTTTTTT. The chain carries TRBV13 and TRBJ2-2; 14 bases are shared with TRBD2. The CDR3 covers 17 residues. After removal of 4 bases from V and 3 bases from J, the junction contained 4 bases not matched to a gene. The germline V gene has CDR1 PRHDT and CDR2 FYEKMQ (reference sequence).

The chain uses TRBV7-2 and TRBJ1-2, with 11 bases fitting TRBD1. Germline CDR1 is SGHTA and CDR2 is FQGNSA. The CDR3 length is 15 residues. With V trimmed by 2 bases and J by 6 bases, 5 bases remained unmatched. The CDR3: CASSLFRTGGNGYTF. As DNA, the CDR3 is TGTGCCAGCAGCTTATTTCGGACAGGGGGCAATGGCTACACCTTC.

The V gene is TRBV30, the J gene TRBJ1-5, with a possible D match to TRBD1 (5 bases). The V and J ends lost 5 bases and 4 bases respectively, with 12 bases between them. The germline V gene encodes CDR1 GTSNPN and CDR2 SVGIG (reference sequence). This CDR3 has 13 amino acids. The CDR3 DNA reads as TGTGCCTGGGGGGACTCAAGGAATCAGCCCCAGCATTTT. It specifies CAWGDSRNQPQHF.

The chain has TRBV7-9 and TRBJ1-1, with 8 nucleotides matching TRBD1. The CDR3 runs to 14 residues. Germline V gene lookup returns CDR1 SEHNR and CDR2 FQNEAQ (reference sequence). Unmatched junction bases numbered 13, after V lost 7 bases and J lost 9 bases. The CDR3 DNA reads TGTGCCAGCATCAACCTCGGACAGGGAAAGAAAGCTTTCTTT. Translating it yields CASINLGQGKKAFF.

The chain has TRBV4-1 and TRBJ1-5; 8 bases map to TRBD1. With 0 bases clipped from V and 1 base from J, the junction kept 11 bases outside the gene matches. Per the germline V gene, CDR1 is MGHRA and CDR2 is YSYEKL. The length of the CDR3 is 19 residues. Here the CDR3 DNA reads TGCGCCAGCAGCCAAGATTTACAGGGGGGTGTGTGGAGCAATCAGCCCCAGCATTTT. Amino acid sequence: CASSQDLQGGVWSNQPQHF.

The chain couples TRBV14 to TRBJ2-1, with D perhaps matching TRBD2 (5 bases). CDR1 and CDR2 from the germline V gene are SGHDN and FVKESK. This CDR3 is built from 13 residues. V lost 6 bases, J lost 1 base, and 7 bases lay in between. This CDR3 reads CASREESYNEQFF. CDR3 in DNA: TGTGCCAGCAGGGAGGAATCCTACAATGAGCAGTTCTTC.

The CDR3 bases are TGTGCCAGCAACATGGGACTAGCGGGACCATACGAGCAGTACTTC. Translating gives CASNMGLAGPYEQYF. The chain uses TRBV7-2 and TRBJ2-7, with 13 bases lining up with TRBD2. CDR3 size: 15 residues. Per germline, CDR1 SGHTA and CDR2 FQGNSA. The V segment lost 7 bases and the J segment 4 bases; nucleotides outside the gene matches: 7. The variable domain in full, completed from reference TRBV7-2 and TRBJ2-7, reads GAGVSQSPSNKVTEKGKDVELRCDPISGHTALYWYRQSLGQGLEFLIYFQGNSAPDKSGLPSDRFSAERTGGSVSTLTIQRTQQEDSAVYLCASNMGLAGPYEQYFGPGTRLTVT.

This chain connects TRBV5-1 to TRBJ1-5; D unclear. Germline CDR1 reads SGHRS; CDR2 reads YFSETQ. V gave up 0 bases and J gave up 4 bases, with 5 bases separating them. CDR3 length: 13 residues. The CDR3 loop is CASSLGPNQPQHF. The CDR3 DNA sequence: TGCGCCAGCAGCTTGGGTCCGAATCAGCCCCAGCATTTT.

The chain uses TRBV5-1 and TRBJ1-6, with TRBD1 identical over 9 bases. The CDR3 totals 15 residues. After removal of 3 bases from V and 7 bases from J, the junction contained 5 bases not matched to a gene. CDR1 is SGHRS and CDR2 is YFSETQ in the germline V gene. CDR3 protein: CASSSTGGWNSPLHF. In DNA, the CDR3 is TGCGCCAGCAGCTCCACAGGGGGCTGGAATTCACCCCTCCACTTT. The full variable domain, with the rest looked up from reference TRBV5-1 and TRBJ1-6, is KAGVTQTPRYLIKTRGQQVTLSCSPISGHRSVSWYQQTPGQGLQFLFEYFSETQRNKGNFPGRFSGRQFSNSRSEMNVSTLELGDSALYLCASSSTGGWNSPLHFGNGTRLTVT.

The V call is TRBV7-3, the J call TRBJ2-1, with 8 bases aligning to TRBD2. CDR1 and CDR2 from the germline V gene are SGHTA and FQGTGA. The CDR3 length is 15 residues. J lost 5 bases, V lost 2 bases, and 5 bases had no gene match. As DNA, the CDR3 is TGTGCCAGCAGCTTATTGGCGGGGGGTGACAATGAGCAGTTCTTC. Translation: CASSLLAGGDNEQFF.

V is TRBV7-2 and J is TRBJ2-1, with D maybe TRBD1 (6 bases). This CDR3 region has 16 residues. Germline V gene sequence: CDR1 SGHTA, CDR2 FQGNSA. V was pared by 4 bases and J by 5 bases, with 18 bases between. The CDR3 region has the DNA TGTGCCAGCAGCTCAATAGGTGCCACAGGGAACAATGAGCAGTTCTTC. Translated: CASSSIGATGNNEQFF.

The chain combines TRBV7-3 with TRBJ1-2; D remains ambiguous. CDR1 SGHTA and CDR2 FQGTGA come from the germline V gene. With 4 bases removed from V and 8 bases from J, the gap between germline ends came to 14 bases. CDR3 length: 13 residues. The CDR3 is CASSSDGSGGYTF. The CDR3 DNA reads TGTGCCAGCAGCTCAGACGGCTCGGGAGGCTACACCTTC.

V is TRBV7-9 and J is TRBJ1-1, with D hard to call. V dropped 5 bases and J dropped 5 bases, with 9 bases sitting between them. The CDR3 consists of 12 residues. CDR1 is SEHNR, CDR2 FQNEAQ, per germline (reference sequence). CDR3 amino acids: CASSPGRTEAFF. DNA for the CDR3: TGTGCCAGCAGCCCGGGAAGGACTGAAGCTTTCTTT.

The CDR3 nucleotides read TGTGCCAGCTGGGCAGGGAGGGCCCCGGGGAACACCGGGGAGCTGTTTTTT. Protein product: CASWAGRAPGNTGELFF. This sequence joins TRBV2 and TRBJ2-2; 7 bases agree with TRBD2. CDR3 length: 17 residues. Trimming at V came to 8 bases and at J to 1 base, leaving 13 bases not matched to a gene. Germline V gives CDR1 SNHLY, CDR2 FYNNEI.